Below are 18 T cell receptor beta chains sequenced from a single sample in a study of tissue T cells after allogeneic stem cell transplantation (dated by TCRdb to between 2021 and 2024). Library prep was done by the immunoSEQ multiplex PCR assay. Drawn from immuneACCESS, this table holds only the in-frame rearrangements with V and J called that TCRdb kept. Clones are partly lost; checked studies trace under half to an unresolved V gene and leave the rest unexplained. The sample profile shows some 12,000 clones; roughly 70% of them were found once. The ten largest clones capture roughly an eighth of the sample. The time point label here, explained by the study, means: human tissue collected at research (rapid) autopsy. Here the sequenced sample was tissue from the right colon, taken at autopsy. The receptor source for this set is a woman between 18 and 49 years old with breast cancer.

This clone appeared once. The chain links TRBV7-8 to TRBJ2-7; 7 positions match TRBD2. V was pared by 2 bases and J by 6 bases, with 10 bases of the junction left unmatched. There are 15 residues in the CDR3. Looked up from germline, CDR1 is SGHVS and CDR2 is FQNEAQ. For the CDR3, the DNA is TGTGCCAGCAGCTTAATCGGGAGGTCCCATTCCGAGCAGTACTTC. Protein: CASSLIGRSHSEQYF.

This chain joins TRBV6-6 and TRBJ2-1; 12 bases line up with TRBD2. Germline CDR1 and CDR2: MNHNY and SVGAGI (reference sequence). Losses at the gene ends were 10 bases for V and 5 bases for J; bases not matched to a gene: 9. This CDR3 is built from 15 residues. CDR3 loop: CATPTSGSCHNEQFF. The CDR3 nucleotides read TGTGCCACCCCGACTAGCGGGAGTTGTCACAATGAGCAGTTCTTC.

V gene TRBV29-1 combines with J gene TRBJ2-7; a possible D gene is TRBD2 (6 bases). Trimming left V 7 bases short and J 6 bases short, with 16 bases between. This CDR3 has 12 residues. Germline V gene lookup returns CDR1 SQVTM and CDR2 ANQGSEA. CDR3 nucleotide sequence: TGCAGCGGCGGGGACCCCTCCGGCGAGCAGTACTTC. Translation: CSGGDPSGEQYF.

Regarding this clone: One end of the junction is discordant with germline, which a read error may explain. This chain connects TRBV7-2 to TRBJ2-1; the match to TRBD2 covers 7 bases. Germline V gene lookup returns CDR1 SGHTA and CDR2 FQGNSA. CDR3 length: 14 amino acids. The CDR3 reads CASSLAVSYNEQFF. CDR3 coding DNA: TGTGCCAGCAGCCTAGCGGTCTCCTACAATGAGCAGTTCTTC.

The rearrangement links TRBV2 to TRBJ1-2; D is unresolved. CDR1 and CDR2 from the germline V gene are SNHLY and FYNNEI. The CDR3 contains 13 residues. Trimming shortened V by 6 bases and J by 4 bases, and 12 bases separated the two germline ends. In nucleotides, the CDR3 is TGTGCCAGCAGCGTCGACACGCCCTATGGCTACACCTTC. This translates into CASSVDTPYGYTF.

This clone came up once. This chain connects TRBV2 to TRBJ2-2; tentative D call: TRBD1 (6 bases). Looked up from germline, CDR1 is SNHLY and CDR2 is FYNNEI. The length of the CDR3 is 15 residues. V was pared by 4 bases and J by 3 bases, with 12 bases between. The CDR3 spells CASSVQGFDTGELFF. The CDR3 DNA is TGTGCCAGCAGTGTACAGGGATTCGACACCGGGGAGCTGTTTTTT.

V gene TRBV18 combines with J gene TRBJ1-6, with D unresolved. The CDR3 loop spans 13 amino acids. The V end lost 5 bases, the J end lost 10 bases, and 12 bases lay between the germline ends. CDR1 and CDR2 from the germline V gene are KGHSH and LQKENI. The CDR3 DNA follows: TGTGCCAGCTCAAACGGGAAGGAGTCACCCCTCCACTTT. Its translation: CASSNGKESPLHF.

The chain joins TRBV29-1 to TRBJ2-1, with 9 bases identical to TRBD2. This CDR3 has 14 residues. Unmatched junction bases numbered 5, after V lost 4 bases and J lost 4 bases. Germline V gene data show CDR1 as SQVTM and CDR2 as ANQGSEA. CDR3 bases: TGCAGCGTTGTTTCTAGCGGGAATTACAATGAGCAGTTCTTC. Translated: CSVVSSGNYNEQFF.

The rearrangement uses TRBV7-2 and TRBJ2-3; tentatively, D is TRBD2 (6 bases). The CDR3 extends over 14 amino acids. V was cut by 1 base and J by 4 bases, with 9 bases left in between. Germline CDR1 reads SGHTA; CDR2 reads FQGNSA. The CDR3 sequence is CASSLGSSADTQYF. The CDR3 nucleotides are TGTGCCAGCAGCTTAGGATCTAGCGCAGATACGCAGTATTTT. The variable domain in full, completed from reference TRBV7-2 and TRBJ2-3, reads GAGVSQSPSNKVTEKGKDVELRCDPISGHTALYWYRQSLGQGLEFLIYFQGNSAPDKSGLPSDRFSAERTGGSVSTLTIQRTQQEDSAVYLCASSLGSSADTQYFGPGTRLTVL.

V and J are TRBV7-3 and TRBJ1-1, with TRBD1 as a possible D gene (5 bases). This CDR3 spans 13 amino acids. CDR1 and CDR2 from the germline V gene are SGHTA and FQGTGA. V was shortened by 1 base and J by 6 bases, with 9 bases between the two germline ends. CDR3 coding DNA: TGTGCCAGCAGCTTAAACCAGGGCGCTGAAGCTTTCTTT. It encodes CASSLNQGAEAFF.

This clone was seen only a few times. The chain employs TRBV19 and TRBJ2-3; D unresolved. CDR1 is LNHDA, CDR2 SQIVND, per germline (reference sequence). The germline V and J ends were trimmed by 8 bases and 6 bases, with 9 bases remaining between them. This CDR3 has 11 amino acids. The CDR3 region has the DNA TGTGCCAGTGGGCGACGTGATACGCAGTATTTT. It specifies CASGRRDTQYF. Looking up the rest from reference TRBV19 and TRBJ2-3 gives the full variable domain: DGGITQSPKYLFRKEGQNVTLSCEQNLNHDAMYWYRQDPGQGLRLIYYSQIVNDFQKGDIAEGYSVSREKKESFPLTVTSAQKNPTAFYLCASGRRDTQYFGPGTRLTVL.

On this clone: Other DNA sequences within the sample encode an identical CDR3. The chain joins TRBV5-5 to TRBJ2-5; no clear D gene. The V gene lost 0 bases and the J gene lost 4 bases, with 10 bases spanning the gap. Germline loops: CDR1 SGHKS, CDR2 YYEKEE (reference sequence). This CDR3 is built from 14 residues. DNA for the CDR3: TGTGCCAGCAGCTTGGTAGGAACGCGAGAGACCCAGTACTTC. Protein sequence: CASSLVGTRETQYF.

The table lists this clone with a few counts. The chain carries TRBV2 and TRBJ1-5; D remains ambiguous. Germline V gives CDR1 SNHLY, CDR2 FYNNEI. There are 13 residues in the CDR3. Trimming left V 6 bases short and J 5 bases short, with 11 bases between. CDR3 sequence reads: CASRGGPDQPQHF. The DNA of the CDR3 is TGTGCCAGCAGAGGAGGACCGGATCAGCCCCAGCATTTT.

The chain recombines TRBV9 with TRBJ1-6; the D is unclear. CDR3 size: 14 residues. Germline loops: CDR1 SGDLS, CDR2 YYNGEE. With 2 bases removed from V and 7 bases from J, the gap between germline ends came to 10 bases. The CDR3 nucleotides are TGTGCCAGCAGCGTCTACAGCGGAAATTCACCCCTCCACTTT. Its protein product is CASSVYSGNSPLHF.

The CDR3 is CASSQVIGTEDEKLFF. For the CDR3, the DNA is TGTGCCAGCAGCCAAGTTATTGGGACAGAAGATGAAAAACTGTTTTTT. The chain couples TRBV4-2 to TRBJ1-4; 7 bases are a match to TRBD1. Trimming took 1 base from V and 6 from J; bases not matched to a gene: 8. Germline CDR1 reads LGHNA; CDR2 reads YNFKEQ. CDR3 length: 16 amino acids.

In its sample, this clone was seen a few times. The genes are TRBV9 and TRBJ2-3; TRBD2 aligns across 7 bases. The CDR3 loop spans 12 amino acids. Per germline, CDR1 SGDLS and CDR2 YYNGEE. With 4 bases clipped from V and 8 bases from J, the junction kept 4 bases outside the gene matches. CDR3 bases: TGTGCCAGCAGCCGACTAGCCTCTACGCAGTATTTT. Translated, it gives CASSRLASTQYF.

The J gene is TRBJ2-2, the V gene TRBV11-2; possibly TRBD1 for D (5 bases). The CDR3 is 15 amino acids. The germline CDR1 and CDR2 sequences are SGHAT and FQNNGV. V gave up 3 bases and J gave up 4 bases, with 12 bases separating them. The CDR3 DNA is TGTGCCAGCAGCTTCGTTACAGGTGCCACCGGGGAGCTGTTTTTT. It codes for CASSFVTGATGELFF.

This chain links TRBV5-4 with TRBJ2-7, with D hard to call. The CDR3 extends over 15 amino acids. Trimming shortened V by 0 bases and J by 0 bases, and 10 bases separated the two germline ends. CDR1 and CDR2 from the germline V gene are SGHNT and YYREEE (reference sequence). CDR3 protein: CASSLGVGFSYEQYF. In DNA, the CDR3 is TGTGCCAGCAGCTTGGGGGTCGGATTCTCCTACGAGCAGTACTTC. Supplemented by reference TRBV5-4 and TRBJ2-7, the full variable domain reads ETGVTQSPTHLIKTRGQQVTLRCSSQSGHNTVSWYQQALGQGPQFIFQYYREEENGRGNFPPRFSGLQFPNYSSELNVNALELDDSALYLCASSLGVGFSYEQYFGPGTRLTVT.